A single sample is the source of the 14 T cell receptor beta chains below, sequenced in a study of regulatory T cells in long-lasting Graves disease. Library construction for TCR beta used iRepertoire HTBI primers and Arm-PCR of CDR3 regions. TCRdb re-called the multiplex PCR reads with MiXCR, one entry per CDR3 protein. The sample yields fewer than 550,000 distinct CDR3 sequences, 15% to 20% seen once. Time point specified: newly diagnosed GD, antithyroid drugs for less than 3 months. The TCR library was made from RNA that had been extracted from PBMCs in TRIzol. The sample also formed part of further work on T cells in Graves' hyperthyroidism and ophthalmopathy.

Source: peripheral blood mononuclear cells (PBMCs), taken at new diagnosis, from a patient treated with antithyroid drugs. The receptors derive from a woman aged 35-60 years with Graves disease.

This sequence joins TRBV15 and TRBJ2-1; 12 bases map to TRBD2. Germline CDR1 is LNHNV and CDR2 is YYDKDF (reference sequence). The CDR3 covers 16 residues. Trimming removed 5 bases from V and 8 bases from J; junction bases left unmatched: 10. The CDR3 loop is CATSERTSGVGYEQFF. DNA for the CDR3: TGTGCCACCAGCGAGCGGACTAGCGGGGTAGGGTATGAGCAGTTCTTC.

The table lists this clonotype with many counts. This chain uses TRBV11-2 with TRBJ2-3, with 9 bases matching TRBD2. CDR1 and CDR2 from the germline V gene are SGHAT and FQNNGV. Trimming took 1 base from V and 3 from J; bases not matched to a gene: 5. This CDR3 region has 16 residues. This CDR3 is CASSLASGGLTDTQYF. Written as DNA, the CDR3 is TGTGCCAGCAGCTTAGCAAGCGGGGGGCTTACAGATACGCAGTATTTT.

The J gene is TRBJ1-4, the V gene TRBV19; tentatively, D is TRBD1 (6 bases). Germline V gives CDR1 LNHDA, CDR2 SQIVND (reference sequence). V lost 5 bases, J lost 4 bases, and 17 bases lay in between. The CDR3 contains 16 residues. The CDR3 loop is CASSPRRTALNEKLFF. Written as DNA, the CDR3 is TGTGCCAGTAGTCCACGCCGGACAGCCCTTAATGAAAAACTGTTTTTT.

In this sample, this clonotype turned up many times. J is TRBJ2-7 and V is TRBV3-1; no reliable D call. The CDR3 runs 12 residues. V was cut by 1 base and J by 7 bases, with 8 bases left in between. Germline lookup yields CDR1 LGHDT and CDR2 YNNKEL (reference sequence). CDR3 DNA: TGTGCCAGCAGCCAAGGGAACACGGAGCAGTACTTC. Translation gives CASSQGNTEQYF.

The V gene is TRBV6-1, the J gene TRBJ2-6; unclear D gene. V was shortened by 3 bases and J by 0 bases, with 21 bases between the two germline ends. Germline CDR1 and CDR2: MNHNS and SASEGT. The CDR3 runs to 20 residues. CDR3 protein: CASSEISGLVIDSGANVLTF. The DNA of the CDR3 is TGTGCCAGCAGTGAGATTTCTGGGCTAGTCATAGACTCTGGGGCCAACGTCCTGACTTTC.

This clonotype was seen repeatedly, ten times or more. CDR3 nucleotide sequence: TGTGCCAGCAGTCCATTATCCGGGCTCTATGGCTACACCTTC. This encodes CASSPLSGLYGYTF. The V and J genes are TRBV27 and TRBJ1-2; D unresolved. Germline V CDR1 and CDR2: MNHEY, SMNVEV (reference sequence). The CDR3 sequence is 14 residues long. The V end was cut by 5 bases, the J end by 4 bases, with 14 bases between.

Concerning this clonotype: It may be a read error: a sequence one base away is much more abundant. The rearrangement joins TRBV5-1 to TRBJ2-4, with TRBD1 matching over 7 bases. CDR3 length: 14 amino acids. V was clipped by 4 bases and J by 13 bases; unmatched bases: 14. Looked up from germline, CDR1 is SGHRS and CDR2 is YFSETQ. The CDR3 DNA follows: TGCGCCAGCAGCCGGGACAGTATTTACAATGAGCAGTACTTC. It codes for CASSRDSIYNEQYF.

This clonotype was detected many times. The chain joins TRBV7-2 to TRBJ1-5, with D perhaps TRBD1 (5 bases). The germline V gene encodes CDR1 SGHTA and CDR2 FQGNSA. The CDR3 has 13 residues. V was trimmed by 5 bases and J by 7 bases, leaving 12 bases between them. This CDR3 reads CASSRQRLQPQHF. For the CDR3, the DNA is TGTGCCAGCAGCCGACAGCGGTTACAGCCCCAGCATTTT.

The chain links TRBV20-1 to TRBJ1-1, with 10 bases fitting TRBD1. This CDR3 comprises 14 residues. V gave up 5 bases and J gave up 4 bases; unmatched junction bases: 7. Germline values: CDR1 DFQATT, CDR2 SNEGSKA (reference sequence). The CDR3 DNA reads as TGCAGTGCTGAAGACAGGGGGCTGGTCACTGAAGCTTTCTTT. Amino acids: CSAEDRGLVTEAFF.

This clonotype came up many times. The chain uses TRBV7-9 and TRBJ2-1, with 9 positions matching TRBD1. CDR1 SEHNR and CDR2 FQNEAQ come from the germline V gene (reference sequence). The CDR3 consists of 15 residues. Losses at the gene ends were 5 bases for V and 7 bases for J; bases not matched to a gene: 9. The CDR3 sequence: CASSQPGQGENEQFF. The CDR3 nucleotides read TGTGCCAGCAGCCAACCGGGACAGGGTGAAAATGAGCAGTTCTTC.

Ten or more counts support this clonotype. The V gene is TRBV6-5, the J gene TRBJ2-3; D is perhaps TRBD1 (6 bases). Germline CDR1 and CDR2: MNHEY and SVGAGI. CDR3 length: 15 residues. Trimming pared 4 bases from V and 1 base from J, leaving 12 bases between. The CDR3 protein is CASSSYSGGTDTQYF. In DNA, the CDR3 is TGTGCCAGCAGTTCCTACTCAGGGGGCACAGATACGCAGTATTTT.

This clonotype was observed many times. The V and J genes are TRBV3-1 and TRBJ2-1; D unresolved. The CDR3 consists of 14 residues. Trimming took off 2 bases at V and 12 bases at J, with 17 bases between the two ends. Germline CDR1 LGHDT, CDR2 YNNKEL (reference sequence). This chain's CDR3 is CASSQSLAVVGQFF. For the CDR3, the DNA is TGTGCCAGCAGCCAAAGCCTGGCGGTGGTGGGGCAGTTCTTC.

This clonotype was seen once. A read error may be the cause here, since a much bigger clone is one base away. This chain connects TRBV11-2 to TRBJ2-2, with 11 nucleotides matching TRBD2. CDR1 is SGHAT, CDR2 FQNNGV, per germline. The CDR3 has 15 amino acids. The CDR3 here is CVSSFSGGANGELFF. The CDR3 coding sequence is TGTGTCAGCAGCTTTAGCGGGGGGGCAAACGGGGAGCTGTTTTTT. Together with reference TRBV11-2 and TRBJ2-2, the CDR3 gives the full variable domain: EAGVAQSPRYKIIEKRQSVAFWCNPISGHATLYWYQQILGQGPKLLIQFQNNGVVDDSQLPKDRFSAERLKGVDSTLKIQPAKLEDSAVYLCVSSFSGGANGELFFGEGSRLTVL.

The chain links TRBV20-1 to TRBJ2-4; D gene uncertain. CDR3 length: 14 amino acids. Per the germline V gene, CDR1 is DFQATT and CDR2 is SNEGSKA (reference sequence). Trimming cost V 1 base and J 3 bases, with 10 bases left between them. This CDR3 is CSARARSGKNIQYF. The CDR3, as DNA: TGCAGTGCTAGAGCTAGGTCGGGCAAAAACATTCAGTACTTC.